This TCR beta chain emerged from a study of CD8+ T cells in alopecia areata. The wider study: Treatment comprised oral tofacitinib, 5 to 10 mg twice daily, in treated patients. Study-level findings and limits: Scalp clonality and expanded CD8+ clones among the top 100 fell significantly with tofacitinib. When scalp samples are sequenced, resident alphabeta T cells of normal skin are also captured. As there was one nonresponder, how baseline CD8+ expansion relates to response remains uncertain.

As to treatment: oral pan-JAK inhibitor, 5-10 mg twice daily. The authors extracted RNA and reverse transcribed it into cDNA as the sequencing template. Sequencing used immunoSEQ multiplex PCR; TCRdb keeps in-frame clones, though not all of them. The sample has 110,000 to 150,000 clones, less than 70% seen once; the top ten hold about 16%. This clone was seen only a few times. Its specificity is not known. Trimming stripped 5 bases from V and 6 bases from J, with 8 bases between. This CDR3 region has 12 residues. The germline CDR1 and CDR2 sequences are SEHNR and FQNEAQ (reference sequence). V is TRBV7-9 and J is TRBJ2-1; D gene ambiguous. This sequence originates from a human donor with alopecia areata. The material sequenced was CD8+ T cells sorted from blood, taken at week 4, from a patient treated with tofacitinib. This CDR3 is CASSPSTNEQFF. In DNA form, the CDR3 reads TGTGCCAGCAGCCCCTCAACCAATGAGCAGTTCTTC.